The clone carrying this T cell receptor beta chain was seen a single time. The antigen is not known. CDR3 length: 12 residues. The V gene lost 5 bases and the J gene lost 5 bases, with 9 bases spanning the gap. Germline values: CDR1 SGHVS, CDR2 FQNEAQ. Sequencing used immunoSEQ multiplex PCR; TCRdb keeps in-frame clones, though not all of them. The repertoire has roughly 67,000 clones, around four fifths of them found once; the top ten carry roughly 12%. This sample is part of a study of T cell responses to AZD1222 COVID-19 vaccine. Study-level points and caveats: Repertoire sampling happened only post peak T cell response. Baseline seropositivity characterized only a handful of AZD1222 recipients.

The receptor comes from an adult in good health. J is TRBJ1-1 and V is TRBV7-8; D call uncertain. The specimen was peripheral blood, collected on day 0 of AZD1222 vaccination. The CDR3 is CASSPQGTEAFF. CDR3 DNA: TGTGCCAGCAGCCCCCAAGGTACTGAAGCTTTCTTT.